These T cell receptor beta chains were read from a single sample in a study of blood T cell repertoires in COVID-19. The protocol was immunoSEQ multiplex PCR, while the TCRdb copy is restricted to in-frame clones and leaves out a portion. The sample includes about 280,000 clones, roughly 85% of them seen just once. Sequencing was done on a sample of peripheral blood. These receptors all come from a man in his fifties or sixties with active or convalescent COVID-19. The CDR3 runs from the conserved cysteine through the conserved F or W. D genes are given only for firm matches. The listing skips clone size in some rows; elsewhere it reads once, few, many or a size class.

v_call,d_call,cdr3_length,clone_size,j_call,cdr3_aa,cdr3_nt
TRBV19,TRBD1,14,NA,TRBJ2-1,CASSLTRGQGEQFF,TGTGCCAGTAGTCTCACGAGGGGGCAAGGTGAGCAGTTCTTC
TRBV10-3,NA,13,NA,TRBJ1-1,CAIKNTGTTEAFF,TGTGCCATCAAGAATACAGGGACCACTGAAGCTTTCTTT
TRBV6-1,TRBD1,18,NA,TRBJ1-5,CASSGHRDRGDGNQPQHF,TGTGCCAGCAGTGGACACCGGGACAGGGGCGACGGCAATCAGCCCCAGCATTTT
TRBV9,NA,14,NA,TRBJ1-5,CASSPPGINQPQHF,TGTGCCAGCAGCCCCCCGGGGATCAATCAGCCCCAGCATTTT
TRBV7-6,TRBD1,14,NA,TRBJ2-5,CASSSRQGGETQYF,TGTGCCAGCAGCTCCCGACAGGGTGGGGAGACCCAGTACTTC
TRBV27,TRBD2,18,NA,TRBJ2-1,CASSPRPGLAASYNEQFF,TGTGCCAGCAGTCCGCGCCCGGGACTAGCGGCCTCCTACAATGAGCAGTTCTTC
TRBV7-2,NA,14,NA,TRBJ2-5,CASSPISGVETQYF,TGTGCCAGCAGCCCCATCTCGGGGGTCGAGACCCAGTACTTC
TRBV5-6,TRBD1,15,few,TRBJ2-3,CASSPGQGVVDTQYF,TGTGCCAGCAGCCCAGGACAGGGGGTGGTAGATACGCAGTATTTT
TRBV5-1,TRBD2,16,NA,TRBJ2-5,CASSLALAGEGETQYF,TGCGCCAGCAGCTTGGCCTTAGCGGGAGAGGGTGAGACCCAGTACTTC
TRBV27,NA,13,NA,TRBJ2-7,CASSYDSSYEQYF,TGTGCCAGCAGTTATGACAGCTCCTACGAGCAGTACTTC
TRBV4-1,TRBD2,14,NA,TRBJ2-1,CASSQLAGADEQFF,TGCGCCAGCAGCCAACTAGCGGGAGCTGATGAGCAGTTCTTC
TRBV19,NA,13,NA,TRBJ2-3,CASSIQISDTQYF,TGTGCCAGTAGTATACAGATTTCAGATACGCAGTATTTT
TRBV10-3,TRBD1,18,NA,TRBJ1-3,CAIRFGQGGAQDGNTIYF,TGTGCCATCAGATTTGGACAGGGGGGGGCCCAAGATGGAAACACCATATATTTT
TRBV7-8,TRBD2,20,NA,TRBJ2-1,CASSSRPLSGTSGSYNEQFF,TGTGCCAGCAGCTCCCGTCCCTTATCCGGGACTAGCGGTTCCTACAATGAGCAGTTCTTC
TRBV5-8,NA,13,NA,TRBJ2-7,CASSIQRSYEQYF,TGTGCCAGCAGCATCCAGCGGAGCTACGAGCAGTACTTC
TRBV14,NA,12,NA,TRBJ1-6,CASSMRVSPLHF,TGTGCCAGCAGTATGAGGGTATCACCCCTCCACTTT
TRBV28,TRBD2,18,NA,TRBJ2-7,CASRKGLAGGPLSYEQYF,TGTGCCAGCAGAAAAGGACTAGCGGGAGGGCCTTTATCCTACGAGCAGTACTTC
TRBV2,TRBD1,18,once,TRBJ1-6,CASRRSQGAMGGNSPLHF,TGTGCCAGCAGGCGGTCACAGGGGGCGATGGGTGGTAATTCACCCCTCCACTTT
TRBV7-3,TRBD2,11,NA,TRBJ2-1,CARETSHEQFF,TGTGCCAGAGAGACTAGCCATGAGCAGTTCTTC
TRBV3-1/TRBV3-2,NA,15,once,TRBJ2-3,CASSQDPVGTDTQYF,TGTGCCAGCAGCCAAGATCCGGTGGGCACAGATACGCAGTATTTT
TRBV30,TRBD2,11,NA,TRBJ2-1,CAWGLRAGEFF,TGTGCCTGGGGCCTTCGAGCGGGGGAGTTCTTC
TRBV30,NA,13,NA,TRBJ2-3,CALNRDSTDTQYF,TGTGCCTTGAACAGGGATAGCACAGATACGCAGTATTTT
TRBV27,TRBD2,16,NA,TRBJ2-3,CASSPLASGSTDTQYF,TGTGCCAGCAGTCCCCTGGCTAGCGGTAGCACAGATACGCAGTATTTT
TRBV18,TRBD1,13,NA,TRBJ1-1,CASSTTGDAEAFF,TGTGCCAGCTCAACCACAGGGGACGCTGAAGCTTTCTTT
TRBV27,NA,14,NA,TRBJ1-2,CASSPEGTTYGYTF,TGTGCCAGCAGTCCTGAGGGTACCACCTATGGCTACACCTTC
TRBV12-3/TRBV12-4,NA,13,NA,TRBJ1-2,CASSLQLSSGYTF,TGTGCCAGCAGCCTACAGCTATCGAGCGGCTACACCTTC
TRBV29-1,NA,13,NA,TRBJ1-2,CSVEQPVLYGYTF,TGCAGCGTGGAGCAGCCCGTGCTCTATGGCTACACCTTC
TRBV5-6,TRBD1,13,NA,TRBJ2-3,CASSLQGTDTQYF,TGTGCCAGCAGCCTACAGGGGACAGATACGCAGTATTTT
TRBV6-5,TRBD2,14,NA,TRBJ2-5,CASSWGLNRETQYF,TGTGCCAGCAGCTGGGGACTAAACCGAGAGACCCAGTACTTC
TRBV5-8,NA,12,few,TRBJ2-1,CASRPYADEQFF,TGTGCCAGCAGGCCCTACGCTGATGAGCAGTTCTTC
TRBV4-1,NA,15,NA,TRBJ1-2,CASSPSNQGSYGYTF,TGCGCCAGCAGCCCCAGCAACCAGGGGAGTTATGGCTACACCTTC
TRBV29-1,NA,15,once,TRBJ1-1,CSVEPDSATNTEAFF,TGCAGCGTTGAACCGGACAGCGCGACGAACACTGAAGCTTTCTTT
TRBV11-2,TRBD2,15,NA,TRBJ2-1,CASSRTSGDYNEQFF,TGTGCCAGCAGCCGCACTAGCGGGGATTACAATGAGCAGTTCTTC
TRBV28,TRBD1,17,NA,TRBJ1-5,CASSSRDRGSGNQPQHF,TGTGCCAGCAGTAGCCGGGACAGGGGGTCCGGCAATCAGCCCCAGCATTTT
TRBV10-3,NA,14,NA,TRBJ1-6,CAIRDRRKDSPLHF,TGTGCCATCAGAGACAGGCGTAAGGATTCACCCCTCCACTTT
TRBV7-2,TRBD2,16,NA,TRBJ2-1,CASSWGGTSYINEQFF,TGTGCCAGCAGCTGGGGCGGGACTAGCTATATCAATGAGCAGTTCTTC
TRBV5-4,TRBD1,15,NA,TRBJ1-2,CASSPRTGTNYGYTF,TGTGCCAGCAGCCCTCGGACAGGCACTAACTATGGCTACACCTTC
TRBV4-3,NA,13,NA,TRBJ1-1,CASSQDAEGEAFF,TGCGCCAGCAGCCAAGATGCGGAGGGTGAAGCTTTCTTT
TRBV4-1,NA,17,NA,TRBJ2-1,CASSQVPPGASYNEQFF,TGCGCCAGCAGCCAAGTACCGCCGGGAGCCTCCTACAATGAGCAGTTCTTC
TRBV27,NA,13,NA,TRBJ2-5,CASSPDRYRTQYF,TGTGCCAGCAGCCCCGACAGATATAGGACCCAGTACTTC
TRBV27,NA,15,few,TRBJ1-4,CASTQGSGFREKLFF,TGTGCCAGCACACAGGGTAGTGGGTTTCGAGAAAAACTGTTTTTT
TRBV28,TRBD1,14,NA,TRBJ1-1,CASSTGARNTEAFF,TGTGCCAGCAGTACAGGGGCGCGTAACACTGAAGCTTTCTTT
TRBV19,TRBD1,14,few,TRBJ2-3,CASSIGQGAPSPYF,TGTGCCAGTAGTATTGGACAGGGGGCCCCTAGCCCGTATTTT
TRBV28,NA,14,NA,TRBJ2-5,CASSRDLNQETQYF,TGTGCCAGCAGTCGGGATTTAAACCAAGAGACCCAGTACTTC
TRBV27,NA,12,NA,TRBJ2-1,CASGDSSVQEFF,TGTGCCAGCGGAGACAGTTCGGTACAAGAGTTCTTC
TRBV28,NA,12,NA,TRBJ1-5,CASSFSGQPQHF,TGTGCCAGCAGTTTTTCGGGTCAGCCCCAGCATTTT
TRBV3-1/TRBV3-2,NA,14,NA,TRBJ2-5,CASSLGTSQETQYF,TGTGCCAGCAGCCTTGGGACAAGTCAAGAGACCCAGTACTTC
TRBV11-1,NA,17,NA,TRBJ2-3,CASSLAEGRGVSHTQYF,TGTGCCAGCAGCTTAGCGGAAGGCAGGGGAGTTTCTCATACGCAGTATTTT
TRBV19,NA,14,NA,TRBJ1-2,CASSIQQANYGYTF,TGTGCCAGTAGTATCCAACAGGCTAACTATGGCTACACCTTC
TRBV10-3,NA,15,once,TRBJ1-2,CAIRGVGLTPYGYTF,TGTGCCATCAGGGGCGTGGGTCTAACGCCCTATGGCTACACCTTC
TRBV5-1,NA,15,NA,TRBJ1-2,CASSLGSSDGYGYTF,TGCGCCAGCAGCTTGGGATCGTCAGATGGCTATGGCTACACCTTC
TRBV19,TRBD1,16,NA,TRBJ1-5,CASSPQGAVGNQPQHF,TGTGCCAGTTCTCCCCAGGGGGCTGTGGGGAATCAGCCCCAGCATTTT
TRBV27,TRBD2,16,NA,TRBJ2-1,CASSEIAGGSYNEQFF,TGTGCCAGCAGTGAGATAGCGGGAGGGTCCTACAATGAGCAGTTCTTC
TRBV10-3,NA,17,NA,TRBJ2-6,CAISESIQTGMANVLTF,TGTGCCATCAGTGAGTCGATCCAAACTGGTATGGCCAACGTCCTGACTTTC
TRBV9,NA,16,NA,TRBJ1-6,CASSVAQRQGDSPLHF,TGTGCCAGCAGCGTAGCTCAGAGGCAGGGCGATTCACCCCTCCACTTT
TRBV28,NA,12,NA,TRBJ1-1,CASSLLPGTGFF,TGTGCCAGCAGTTTGCTCCCCGGGACTGGTTTCTTT
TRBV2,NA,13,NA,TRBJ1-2,CASSPGDYYGYTF,TGTGCCAGCTCTCCCGGGGACTACTATGGCTACACCTTC